The 26 T cell receptor beta chains presented below share a single source sample, sequenced in a study of Graves' ophthalmopathy and Graves' hyperthyroidism (dated by TCRdb to the late 2010s). TCRdb shows the sequencer as Illumina HiSeq 2000. For repertoire sequencing, TCR beta CDR3 regions were amplified from RNA transcripts. The first round was an RT-PCR using HTBI primers with the Qiagen OneStep RT-PCR kit, and this first round was followed by a second-round multiplex PCR, then size selection and purification. In-frame beta chains were kept once TCRdb had trimmed the public reads at Q25 with fastp and called clones with MiXCR. Each CDR3 protein appears once, grouped with its most common genes and DNA. In this sample the table shows hundreds of thousands of distinct CDR3 sequences, just over 15% of which occur a single time. In total, the top ten clones hold around 6.6% of the sample. Sequencing was done on a sample of peripheral blood. These receptors were obtained from a woman under 30 with stable Graves' hyperthyroidism. Donor details come from another sample of the same person, matched by shared clones.

The V and J genes are TRBV4-1 and TRBJ2-3, with 8 bases that match TRBD2. Trimming took 9 bases from V and 1 from J; bases not matched to a gene: 3. The CDR3 is made up of 13 amino acids. From germline, CDR1 is MGHRA and CDR2 YSYEKL. In DNA form, the CDR3 reads TGCGCCAGTTACGGGGGGGGCACAGATACGCAGTATTTT. This encodes CASYGGGTDTQYF.

The rearrangement links TRBV19 to TRBJ1-3; perhaps TRBD1 as D (6 bases). CDR1 and CDR2 (germline): LNHDA, SQIVND (reference sequence). The CDR3 has 15 residues. The ends were cut back, 8 bases at V and 0 bases at J, with 14 bases in the middle. In DNA, the CDR3 is TGTGCCAGTTCCGGACAGACCCACTCTGGAAACACCATATATTTT. Translating it yields CASSGQTHSGNTIYF.

Comments on this clonotype: The CDR3 ends on some other residue instead of the conserved phenylalanine or tryptophan, so this is likely a read error. It is unclear where the CDR3 begins or ends on the DNA, so no DNA is shown, and the CDR3 is as TCRdb lists it. The rearrangement joins TRBV7-2 to TRBJ2-7; the table's D call, TRBD2, was not checked against the DNA. The germline CDR1 and CDR2 sequences are SGHTA and FQGNSA. Termini included, the CDR3 measures 14 amino acids. CDR3 in amino acids: CASSSPGGGGAAYI.

This clonotype was seen at least ten times. This chain joins TRBV19 and TRBJ1-2, with a weak D call TRBD1 (5 bases). Germline V lookup: CDR1 LNHDA, CDR2 SQIVND (reference sequence). This CDR3 is built from 15 residues. The ends were cut back, 3 bases at V and 2 bases at J, with 13 bases in the middle. CDR3 residues: CASSIPSGRNYGYTF. In nucleotides, the CDR3 is TGTGCCAGTAGTATTCCCTCGGGACGCAACTATGGCTACACCTTC.

This clonotype was picked up many times. CDR3 amino acids: CASSLTRGRNSPLHF. The CDR3 DNA is TGTGCCAGCAGTTTAACCAGGGGGCGGAATTCACCCCTCCACTTT. This chain joins TRBV12-3 or TRBV12-4 and TRBJ1-6; 8 bases map to TRBD1. The length of the CDR3 is 15 residues. The V gene end was trimmed by 2 bases and the J gene end by 7 bases; junction bases not matched to a gene: 4.

This clonotype was counted a few times. The rearrangement uses TRBV20-1 and TRBJ2-5, with D unclear. The CDR3 length is 11 residues. From germline, CDR1 is DFQATT and CDR2 SNEGSKA (reference sequence). Trimming took 8 bases from V and 5 from J, leaving 12 bases between them. CDR3 coding DNA: TGCAGTCCAGCTTCCGGGGAGACCCAGTACTTC. It codes for CSPASGETQYF.

Only a few counts were recorded for this clonotype. The chain employs TRBV19 and TRBJ1-5; no clear D gene. Germline CDR1 reads LNHDA; CDR2 reads SQIVND (reference sequence). V lost 6 bases, J lost 3 bases, and 12 bases lay in between. This CDR3 region has 14 residues. CDR3 loop: CASSPSGYNQPQHF. CDR3 coding DNA: TGTGCCAGTAGCCCTTCAGGATACAATCAGCCCCAGCATTTT.

This clonotype was observed many times. DNA of the CDR3: TGTGCCAGCAGCCTAATGCGGGGGGGTTACGAGCAGTACTTC. Translation: CASSLMRGGYEQYF. The rearrangement links TRBV12-3 or TRBV12-4 to TRBJ2-7; 9 bases align to TRBD2. The CDR3 has 14 amino acids. The V segment lost 6 bases and the J segment 4 bases; nucleotides outside the gene matches: 7.

For this clonotype: A much larger clone differs from this one at a single base, so this may be a read error. The chain uses TRBV6-1 and TRBJ1-1, with 7 bases fitting TRBD1. Germline CDR1 and CDR2: MNHNS and SASEGT. This CDR3 has 11 residues. DNA for the CDR3: TGCGCCAGCAGTGAGAGGGGGACAGTCTGCTTT. This gives the protein CASSERGTVCF.

In the case of this clonotype: A read error may be the cause here, since a much bigger clone is one base away. The CDR3 is CASSSFPWDRHQNTEACF. The DNA of the CDR3 is TGTGCCAGCAGTTCTTTCCCCTGGGACAGGCACCAAAACACTGAAGCTTGCTTT. The genes are TRBV28 and TRBJ1-1, with 8 positions matching TRBD1. The germline V gene has CDR1 MDHEN and CDR2 SYDVKM. This CDR3 contains 18 residues.

This clonotype has just a few counts. The CDR3 DNA is TGTGCCAGTTCGGGTGTCCTAGGGCGGGGCACTGAAGCTTTCTTT. Amino acids: CASSGVLGRGTEAFF. The rearrangement links TRBV19 to TRBJ1-1; no reliable D call. CDR3 size: 15 residues. Germline-derived CDR1 and CDR2 are LNHDA and SQIVND (reference sequence). V was trimmed by 8 bases and J by 4 bases, leaving 20 bases between them. The variable domain in full, with the rest retrieved from reference TRBV19 and TRBJ1-1, is DGGITQSPKYLFRKEGQNVTLSCEQNLNHDAMYWYRQDPGQGLRLIYYSQIVNDFQKGDIAEGYSVSREKKESFPLTVTSAQKNPTAFYLCASSGVLGRGTEAFFGQGTRLTVV.

V usage is TRBV7-8 and J usage is TRBJ1-2; no clear D. CDR3 length equals 15 residues. CDR1 and CDR2 (germline): SGHVS, FQNEAQ. The V end lost 0 bases, the J end lost 8 bases, and 16 bases lay between the germline ends. The CDR3 DNA reads TGTGCCAGCAGCTTAGCGTCCTCAACCCAGAGGGGCTACACCTTC. It encodes CASSLASSTQRGYTF.

This clonotype was observed at least ten times. V gene TRBV6-1 combines with J gene TRBJ1-1; the match to TRBD1 covers 10 bases. The CDR3 consists of 14 residues. The germline gives CDR1 MNHNS, CDR2 SASEGT. After removal of 8 bases from V and 4 bases from J, the junction contained 7 bases not matched to a gene. CDR3 protein: CASGRDRGGTEAFF. The CDR3 bases are TGTGCCAGCGGCCGGGACAGGGGAGGCACTGAAGCTTTCTTT.

This clonotype was counted many times. The chain recombines TRBV7-8 with TRBJ1-5; the match to TRBD1 covers 7 bases. V shed 5 bases, J shed 3 bases, and the junction held 13 bases outside the gene matches. This CDR3 comprises 17 residues. Germline V gene lookup returns CDR1 SGHVS and CDR2 FQNEAQ. The CDR3 DNA reads TGTGCCAGCAGCCCCCCCGGACGACAGGGTCTCAATCAGCCCCAGCATTTT. This gives the protein CASSPPGRQGLNQPQHF.

In this sample, this clonotype turned up a few times. V and J are TRBV28 and TRBJ2-7; 7 positions agree with TRBD1. CDR1 and CDR2 (germline): MDHEN, SYDVKM. The CDR3 length is 13 residues. V lost 5 bases to trimming and J lost 4 bases; unmatched junction nucleotides: 5. The DNA for the CDR3 is TGTGCCAGCAGTCCCACGACAGGGTACGAGCAGTACTTC. Amino acid sequence: CASSPTTGYEQYF.

This clonotype was seen ten or more times. The chain recombines TRBV11-2 with TRBJ2-7, with D perhaps TRBD1 (5 bases). The germline V and J ends were trimmed by 0 bases and 7 bases, with 16 bases remaining between them. CDR3 size: 15 residues. Looked up from germline, CDR1 is SGHAT and CDR2 is FQNNGV. The CDR3 here is CASSLDRATVREQYF. The CDR3 DNA follows: TGTGCCAGCAGCTTAGACAGGGCCACCGTTAGGGAGCAGTACTTC.

The chain uses TRBV10-1 and TRBJ2-5; D is ambiguous. V lost 0 bases and J lost 1, with 9 bases in between. The CDR3 sequence is 15 residues long. The germline V gene has CDR1 WNHNN and CDR2 SYGVQD (reference sequence). The CDR3 DNA sequence: TGCGCCAGCAGTGAGTCTAGTAGGCCCCAAGAGACCCAGTACTTC. Translated, it gives CASSESSRPQETQYF.

The chain combines TRBV7-2 with TRBJ2-7; D possibly uses TRBD1 or TRBD2 (5 bases each). The CDR3 extends over 13 amino acids. In germline, CDR1 is SGHTA, CDR2 FQGNSA. V was pared by 4 bases and J by 5 bases, with 12 bases between. The CDR3 DNA reads TGTGCCAGCAGCTCATGGGACGCGGACGAGCAGTACTTC. Translation: CASSSWDADEQYF.

This clonotype showed up many times. The V and J genes are TRBV24-1 and TRBJ1-1; D possibly corresponds to TRBD1 (5 bases). This CDR3 spans 14 amino acids. CDR1 and CDR2 from the germline V gene are KGHDR and SFDVKD. V was pared by 7 bases and J by 2 bases, with 13 bases between. Written as DNA, the CDR3 is TGTGCCACCAGAGCCCCAGGGTCTAACACTGAAGCTTTCTTT. It codes for CATRAPGSNTEAFF.

This clonotype showed up many times. The chain is built from TRBV7-9 and TRBJ1-2; D gene unclear. The CDR3 contains 14 residues. In germline, CDR1 is SEHNR, CDR2 FQNEAQ (reference sequence). With 2 bases removed from V and 5 bases from J, the gap between germline ends came to 12 bases. CDR3 in amino acids: CASSLPRGGYGYTF. CDR3 sequence (DNA): TGTGCCAGCAGCTTACCCCGGGGTGGGTATGGCTACACCTTC.

V usage is TRBV11-2 and J usage is TRBJ2-6; D call uncertain. Germline CDR1 is SGHAT and CDR2 is FQNNGV. The length of the CDR3 is 17 residues. Deletions cut 0 bases from V and 2 bases from J, with 11 bases between. The CDR3 DNA follows: TGTGCCAGCAGCTTAGATCTGGGGATGGCTGGGGCCAACGTCCTGACTTTC. This translates into CASSLDLGMAGANVLTF.

This clonotype was seen ten or more times. The chain recombines TRBV7-3 with TRBJ1-1, with D tentatively TRBD1 (5 bases). The V and J ends lost 5 bases and 8 bases respectively, with 18 bases between them. Germline CDR1 reads SGHTA; CDR2 reads FQGTGA. The CDR3 contains 14 residues. The CDR3 nucleotides are TGTGCCAGCAGCCCCTCTCTCGGGGGGTTGGAAGCTTTCTTT. This gives the protein CASSPSLGGLEAFF.

This clonotype occurred a few times. This chain connects TRBV29-1 to TRBJ2-1, with 7 bases fitting TRBD2. CDR3 length: 14 amino acids. Germline CDR1 and CDR2: SQVTM and ANQGSEA. J gave up 0 bases and V 4 bases, and 3 bases lay outside the gene matches. CDR3 protein: CSVGRGNSYNEQFF. For the CDR3, the DNA is TGCAGCGTTGGGCGGGGGAACTCCTACAATGAGCAGTTCTTC.

Ten or more counts support this clonotype. J is TRBJ1-6 and V is TRBV20-1, with D unclear. V was pared by 0 bases and J by 7 bases, with 16 bases between. CDR3 length equals 16 residues. Germline V lookup: CDR1 DFQATT, CDR2 SNEGSKA (reference sequence). The CDR3 nucleotides read TGCAGTGCTAGAGAGGGGTCGGGTTACCAAAATTCACCCCTCCACTTT. Translation: CSAREGSGYQNSPLHF.

This clonotype has at least ten counts. The J gene is TRBJ2-7, the V gene TRBV7-2; 8 nucleotides line up with TRBD1. After removal of 5 bases from V and 2 bases from J, the junction contained 8 bases not matched to a gene. The germline gives CDR1 SGHTA, CDR2 FQGNSA. The CDR3 runs 15 residues. This CDR3 is CASSIGQGSPYEQYF. The CDR3, as DNA: TGTGCCAGCAGCATCGGACAGGGAAGTCCCTACGAGCAGTACTTC.

This clonotype was detected ten times or more. The chain employs TRBV6-5 and TRBJ2-6; D is possibly TRBD2 (7 bases). The V end lost 7 bases, the J end lost 4 bases, and 17 bases lay between the germline ends. The CDR3 sequence is 16 residues long. Germline loops: CDR1 MNHEY, CDR2 SVGAGI. The CDR3 region has the DNA TGTGCCAGCAACAAGGGGGGGGGCGCAGGGGCCAACGTCCTGACTTTC. Translation gives CASNKGGGAGANVLTF.